The rows below give T cell receptor beta chains drawn from one sample of a study of T-cell reconstitution after alpha-beta-depleted transplantation in children. TCRdb independently ran MiXCR on the PCR reads; one entry per CDR3 protein. The top ten clones hold about 4.6% of a sample with 700,000 to 850,000 distinct CDR3 sequences, 15% to 20% of them seen once. The starting material was PBMCs, mostly from graft donor cells, obtained 360 days after TCRalphabeta/CD19-depleted stem cell transplant. The receptor set was obtained from a male patient under 18 who had a stem cell transplant for acute lymphoblastic leukemia, so the T cells may come from the graft donor. Both conserved end residues are trimmed from each CDR3.

J	V	CDR3
TRBJ2-5	TRBV11-2	ASQTGGVETQY
TRBJ2-1	TRBV29-1	SSRTGLGYNEQF
TRBJ2-2	TRBV12-3/TRBV12-4	ASSFEGWRVEANTGELF
TRBJ2-7	TRBV29-1	SAMTGGGYEQY
TRBJ1-2	TRBV11-2	ASSLRSFNYGYT
TRBJ2-7	TRBV20-1	SAPRDRVYEQY
TRBJ2-1	TRBV28	ASSYHRVNEQF
TRBJ1-2	TRBV5-1	ASSFTENYGYT
TRBJ2-7	TRBV7-2	ASSPGLAKSYEQY
TRBJ1-2	TRBV5-1	ASSDPGFLTYGYT
TRBJ2-1	TRBV7-6	ASASAYNEQF
TRBJ2-7	TRBV12-3/TRBV12-4	ASSLATGSKTSGRNEQY
TRBJ2-3	TRBV5-1	ASSPGQGWADTQY
TRBJ2-2	TRBV3-1	ASSHGTGNTGELF
TRBJ2-6	TRBV20-1	SASKPGANVLT
TRBJ2-1	TRBV5-1	ASSLRAGTNEQF
TRBJ2-7	TRBV5-1	ASSLVMGDPYEQY
TRBJ1-1	TRBV20-1	SARVVRFKGMNTEAF
TRBJ2-7	TRBV7-7	ASSLGPGGEQY
TRBJ2-7	TRBV5-1	ASSSGLAGGNDEQY
TRBJ2-6	TRBV19	ASSRLPGQRANVLT
TRBJ1-1	TRBV12-3/TRBV12-4	ASPGQGPTEAF
TRBJ2-3	TRBV20-1	SADRDRGSTDTQY
TRBJ2-5	TRBV5-6	ASSLGTSGPGPQY
TRBJ1-1	TRBV7-8	ASSPVTGTRMNTEAF
TRBJ1-6	TRBV20-1	SAPHRTGLNSPLH
TRBJ2-7	TRBV29-1	SVRSSFLNEQY
TRBJ1-2	TRBV16	ASSQWTGYGYT